This T cell receptor beta chain stems from a study of blood T cell repertoires in COVID-19. Profiled with immunoSEQ multiplex PCR; TCRdb holds only in-frame clones, not every one. The data contain more than 300,000 clones, around 88% of them singletons. The germline gives CDR1 KGHDR, CDR2 SFDVKD. The CDR3 spans 16 residues. V gave up 4 bases and J gave up 0 bases; unmatched junction bases: 3. The TCR was taken from a woman between 50 and 59 years old with acute or convalescent COVID-19. The sequenced material came from peripheral blood. This rearrangement joins TRBV24-1 to TRBJ1-5, with TRBD1 identical over 9 bases. CDR3 bases: TGTGCCACCAGTGACAGGGACAGGGATAGCAATCAGCCCCAGCATTTT. Translating it yields CATSDRDRDSNQPQHF.